This T cell receptor (beta chain) was found in a study of T cells in Graves' hyperthyroidism and ophthalmopathy. The CDR3 spans 13 residues. CDR1 and CDR2 (germline): PRHDT, FYEKMQ (reference sequence). After removal of 6 bases from V and 5 bases from J, the junction contained 6 bases not matched to a gene. The TCR beta CDR3 regions underwent amplification using RNA transcripts as the source. First-round RT-PCR of the TCR CDR3 relied on the HTBI primer set. One entry per CDR3 protein results from TCRdb running MiXCR on the multiplex PCR reads. This sample carries about 350,000 distinct CDR3 sequences, less than 20% of them seen once, and the ten largest clones take 15% to 17%. This clonotype was seen ten or more times.

The source is a woman in her forties with Graves' ophthalmopathy. V usage is TRBV13 and J usage is TRBJ2-7, with 8 positions matching TRBD1. Sample: blood. CDR3 nucleotides: TGTGCCAGCAGAGGCGACAGGGGCAACGAGCAGTACTTC. Translated, it gives CASRGDRGNEQYF. Full variable domain (rest looked up from reference TRBV13 and TRBJ2-7): AAGVIQSPRHLIKEKRETATLKCYPIPRHDTVYWYQQGPGQDPQFLISFYEKMQSDKGSIPDRFSAQQFSDYHSELNMSSLELGDSALYFCASRGDRGNEQYFGPGTRLTVT.